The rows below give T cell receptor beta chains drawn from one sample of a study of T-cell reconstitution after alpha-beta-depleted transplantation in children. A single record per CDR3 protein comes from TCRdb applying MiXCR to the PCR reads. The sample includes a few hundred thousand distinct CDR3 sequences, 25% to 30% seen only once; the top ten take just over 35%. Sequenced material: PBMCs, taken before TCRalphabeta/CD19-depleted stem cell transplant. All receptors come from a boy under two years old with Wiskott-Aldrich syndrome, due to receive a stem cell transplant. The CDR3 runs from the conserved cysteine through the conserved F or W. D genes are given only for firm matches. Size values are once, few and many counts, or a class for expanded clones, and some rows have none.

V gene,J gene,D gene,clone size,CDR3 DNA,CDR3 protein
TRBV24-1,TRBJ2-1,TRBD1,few,TGTGCCACCAGTGAACCCGGACAGGGAGAAAGGAATGAGCAGTTCTTC,CATSEPGQGERNEQFF
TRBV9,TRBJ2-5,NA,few,TGTGCCAGCAGCGTAGCGGGGGGCGCGTGGGCCCAGTACTTC,CASSVAGGAWAQYF
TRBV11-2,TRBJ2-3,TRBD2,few,TGTGCCAGCAGCTCCGGGACTAGCGGGAGGGTGACAGATACGCAGTATTTT,CASSSGTSGRVTDTQYF
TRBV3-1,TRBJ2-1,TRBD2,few,TGTGCCAGCAGCCATCTAGCGGGAGGTAGCTCCTACAATGAGCAGTTCTTC,CASSHLAGGSSYNEQFF
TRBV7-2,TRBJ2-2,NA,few,TGTGCCAGCAGCGGCGGGGTTTTGGCGAACACCGGGGAGCTGTTTTTT,CASSGGVLANTGELFF
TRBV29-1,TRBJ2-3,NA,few,TGCAGCGTTGAAGAGGTCAGTTTGAAGTATTTT,CSVEEVSLKYF
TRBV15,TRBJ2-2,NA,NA,TGTGCCACCAGACTCCACAGGGACACCGGGGAGCTGTTTTTT,CATRLHRDTGELFF
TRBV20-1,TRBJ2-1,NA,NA,TGCAGTGCTAGAGTTCCCGGAACGATCTCCTACAATGAGCAGTTCTTC,CSARVPGTISYNEQFF
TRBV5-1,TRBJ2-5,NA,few,TGCGCCAGCAGCTTGGACGGGGCCCGAGGAGAGACCCAGTACTTC,CASSLDGARGETQYF
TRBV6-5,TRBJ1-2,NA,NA,TGTGCCAGCAGTTCGCGGACAGCAGCTAACTATGGCTACACCTTC,CASSSRTAANYGYTF
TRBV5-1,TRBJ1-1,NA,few,TGCGCCAGCAGACCTGCGTACCCGGGAACTGAAGCTTTCTTT,CASRPAYPGTEAFF
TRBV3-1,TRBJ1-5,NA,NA,TGTGCCAGCAGCCAAGGAGGGGCATTTAATCAGCCCCAGCATTTT,CASSQGGAFNQPQHF
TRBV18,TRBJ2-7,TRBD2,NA,TGTGCCAGCTCACCACCCGGACTAGCCTACGAGCAGTACTTC,CASSPPGLAYEQYF
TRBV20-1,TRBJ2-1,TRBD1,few,TGCAGTGCTACCCGGACAGGGGGTGGTGAGCAGTTCTTC,CSATRTGGGEQFF
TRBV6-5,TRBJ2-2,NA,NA,TGTGCCAGCAGTTACACGGGCGGGGAGCTGTTTTTT,CASSYTGGELFF
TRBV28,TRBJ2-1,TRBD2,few,TGTGCCAGCAGTTTTCTGTGGCGGGAGAGAAATGAGCAGTTCTTC,CASSFLWRERNEQFF
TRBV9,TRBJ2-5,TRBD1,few,TGTGCCAGCAGTTCGGGACAGGGAAGGGAGACCCAGTACTTC,CASSSGQGRETQYF
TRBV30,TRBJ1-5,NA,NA,TGTGCCTGGAGTGTTCACAGCAATCAGCCCCAGCATTTT,CAWSVHSNQPQHF
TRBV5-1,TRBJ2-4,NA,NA,TGCGCCAGCAGCTTGTTCCCGGGGAAGCAAAACAGTCAGTACTTC,CASSLFPGKQNSQYF
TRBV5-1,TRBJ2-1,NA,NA,TGCGCCATCAGCAAAAAAGGGGGGGACTCCTCCTACAATGAGCAGTTCTTC,CAISKKGGDSSYNEQFF
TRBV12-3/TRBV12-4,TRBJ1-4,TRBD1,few,TGTGCCAGCAGTTCGACAGGGGGTGAGGAAAAACTGTTTTTT,CASSSTGGEEKLFF
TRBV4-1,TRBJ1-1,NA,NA,TGCGCCAGCAGCCGCCCGGACAGTCCCGGGGCTGAAGCTTTCTTT,CASSRPDSPGAEAFF
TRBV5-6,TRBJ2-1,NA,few,TGTGCCAGCAGCTTGCTAGGGACATCGCATGAGCAGTTCTTC,CASSLLGTSHEQFF
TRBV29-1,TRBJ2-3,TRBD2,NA,TGCAGCGTTTTGGGACTAGCGGGACCAGATACGCAGTATTTT,CSVLGLAGPDTQYF
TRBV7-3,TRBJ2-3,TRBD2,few,TGTGCCAGCAGCACGGGACTAGCGGGAGGGCCCGCAGATACGCAGTATTTT,CASSTGLAGGPADTQYF
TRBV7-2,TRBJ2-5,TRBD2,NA,TGTGCCAGCAGCGCCGTTTCGGGAGGGAGGGAGACCCAGTACTTC,CASSAVSGGRETQYF
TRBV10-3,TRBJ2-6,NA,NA,TGTGCCATCAGTGATTTAGGGGCCAACGTCCTGACTTTC,CAISDLGANVLTF
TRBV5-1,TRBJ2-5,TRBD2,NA,TGCGCCAGCAGCTTGCGAGGACTAGCGGGAGCCCAAGAGACCCAGTACTTC,CASSLRGLAGAQETQYF
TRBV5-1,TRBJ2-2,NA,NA,TGCGCCAGCAGCTCAGAAGCGAACACCGGGGAGCTGTTTTTT,CASSSEANTGELFF
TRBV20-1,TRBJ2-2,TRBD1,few,TGCAGTGCTAGAGGGGGACAGGGGCCCGCCGGGGAGCTGTTTTTT,CSARGGQGPAGELFF
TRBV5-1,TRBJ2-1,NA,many,TGCGCCAGCAGCTTGGGGGGGAGAGGGGAAGGGTACAATGAGCAGTTCTTC,CASSLGGRGEGYNEQFF
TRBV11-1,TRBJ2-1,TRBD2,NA,TGTGCCAGCAGCTCAGTGGCGGGGAGGGCACCCTACAATGAGCAGTTCTTC,CASSSVAGRAPYNEQFF
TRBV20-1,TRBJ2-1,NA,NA,TGCAGTGCTAGATCGCTAGCATCCCCCTTATACAATGAGCAGTTCTTC,CSARSLASPLYNEQFF
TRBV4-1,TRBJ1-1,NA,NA,TGCGCCAGCAGCCAGGTTGCTGTCGCTGAAGCTTTCTTT,CASSQVAVAEAFF
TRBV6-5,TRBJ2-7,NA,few,TGTGCCAGCAGTTACTCTGCTTCATCAGGGAGCTCCTACGAGCAGTACTTC,CASSYSASSGSSYEQYF
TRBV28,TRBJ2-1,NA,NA,TGTGCCAGCAGTCTAGCGCGAGTCGCCTACAATGAGCAGTTCTTC,CASSLARVAYNEQFF
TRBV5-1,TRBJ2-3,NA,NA,TGCGCCAGCAGCTTGTGGAAATCCCGCACAGATACGCAGTATTTT,CASSLWKSRTDTQYF
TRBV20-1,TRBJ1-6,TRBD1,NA,TGCAGTGCTAGAGTCCAGGGGGTGTTTAATTCACCCCTCCACTTT,CSARVQGVFNSPLHF
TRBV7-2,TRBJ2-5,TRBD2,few,TGTGCCAGCAGCTTAGAGGGAGGGCCTCGTGAGACCCAGTACTTC,CASSLEGGPRETQYF
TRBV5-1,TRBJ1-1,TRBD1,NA,TGCGCCAGCAGCTGGGGACAGGGGATGAACACTGAAGCTTTCTTT,CASSWGQGMNTEAFF
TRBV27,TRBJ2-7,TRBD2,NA,TGTGCCAGCAGTCCCAGGGCGCTAGCGGAATACGAGCAGTACTTC,CASSPRALAEYEQYF
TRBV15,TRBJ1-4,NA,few,TGTGCCACCAGCAGAGGCACGGAAAAACTGTTTTTT,CATSRGTEKLFF